Listed below are T cell receptor beta chains from one sample, sequenced in a study of OX40 agonist ivuxolimab in advanced cancers. Generated by immunoSEQ multiplex PCR, the TCRdb table keeps only in-frame clones and is missing some. The profile covers 95,000 to 100,000 clones, with less than 95% appearing a single time and about 1.5% taken by the ten largest. Specimen: CD4+ or CD8+ T cells sorted from blood, collected in a trial of the OX40 agonist ivuxolimab. The receptors come from an adult with an advanced solid tumor such as melanoma, head and neck, liver or kidney cancer. Both conserved end residues are part of each CDR3. The D gene is left open where the match is weak. A clone size is listed for some rows: how often the clone was seen (once, few, many), or a class if it is expanded.

d_call j_call clone_size v_call cdr3_aa cdr3_nt
NA TRBJ2-2 once TRBV7-2 CASSLGVSVAGELFF TGTGCCAGCAGCTTAGGTGTTAGTGTAGCCGGGGAGCTGTTTTTT
TRBD2 TRBJ2-5 NA TRBV5-1 CASSPRAGGPYETQYF TGCGCCAGCAGTCCGCGAGCGGGAGGGCCGTATGAGACCCAGTACTTC
TRBD1 TRBJ1-3 NA TRBV5-1 CASSLAGDRGGNTIYF TGCGCCAGCAGCTTGGCAGGCGACAGGGGCGGAAACACCATATATTTT
NA TRBJ2-7 NA TRBV7-6 CASSLDTSYEQYF TGTGCCAGCAGCTTAGACACCTCCTACGAGCAGTACTTC
TRBD2 TRBJ2-3 NA TRBV28 CASSLVAGGFTDTQYF TGTGCCAGCAGTTTAGTCGCGGGAGGGTTCACAGATACGCAGTATTTT
TRBD2 TRBJ2-7 NA TRBV7-2 CASRRTSGPRNEQYF TGTGCCAGCAGACGGACTAGCGGTCCCCGGAACGAGCAGTACTTC
NA TRBJ2-1 NA TRBV10-1 CASEREPPYNEQFF TGCGCCAGTGAGCGAGAGCCCCCTTACAATGAGCAGTTCTTC
NA TRBJ2-3 NA TRBV4-3 CASSQDPGMRTQYF TGCGCCAGCAGCCAAGATCCCGGAATGAGGACGCAGTATTTT
NA TRBJ2-1 NA TRBV5-1 CASSPAGRYNEQFF TGCGCCAGCAGCCCCGCCGGGCGATACAATGAGCAGTTCTTC
NA TRBJ2-5 NA TRBV4-2 CASSQDRATQYF TGTGCCAGCAGCCAAGATCGAGCTACCCAGTACTTC
TRBD2 TRBJ2-3 NA TRBV4-3 CASSQGAGAGDTQYF TGCGCCAGCAGCCAAGGGGCGGGAGCGGGAGATACGCAGTATTTT
TRBD1 TRBJ1-1 NA TRBV27 CASSSQTGGATEAFF TGTGCCAGCAGCTCCCAGACAGGGGGGGCCACTGAAGCTTTCTTT
NA TRBJ2-5 NA TRBV5-4 CASSLDLNLGETQYF TGTGCCAGCAGCCTGGATCTCAACCTAGGGGAGACCCAGTACTTC
NA TRBJ2-3 NA TRBV9 CASSASMKPDTQYF TGTGCCAGCAGCGCTAGTATGAAGCCTGATACGCAGTATTTT
TRBD1 TRBJ1-2 NA TRBV11-1 CASSLATGSDGYTF TGTGCCAGCAGCCTCGCGACAGGGTCCGATGGCTACACCTTC
NA TRBJ2-2 NA TRBV5-1 CASARGARRNTGELFF TGCGCCAGCGCCCGTGGGGCGAGAAGGAACACCGGGGAGCTGTTTTTT
TRBD2 TRBJ2-7 NA TRBV6-6 CASSYEGGRALEQYF TGTGCCAGCAGTTACGAGGGCGGGAGGGCCCTCGAGCAGTACTTC
TRBD2 TRBJ2-3 NA TRBV5-8 CASSHSGRLADTQYF TGTGCCAGCAGCCATAGCGGGAGATTAGCAGATACGCAGTATTTT
NA TRBJ1-2 few TRBV30 CAWSPGGAGYTF TGTGCCTGGAGCCCCGGGGGGGCTGGCTACACCTTC
NA TRBJ2-7 NA TRBV30 CAWSVSLTGEQYF TGTGCCTGGAGTGTTTCCCTCACGGGCGAGCAGTACTTC
TRBD1 TRBJ2-7 once TRBV5-8 CASSLAGTGSFYEQYF TGTGCCAGCAGCTTGGCCGGGACAGGGTCTTTCTACGAGCAGTACTTC
TRBD1 TRBJ1-1 NA TRBV6-7 CASSLDRDRASAFF TGTGCCAGCAGTTTGGACCGGGACAGGGCTTCAGCTTTCTTT
NA TRBJ2-1 NA TRBV11-2 CASSSLRGIQYNEQFF TGTGCCAGCAGCTCCCTTCGGGGGATTCAGTACAATGAGCAGTTCTTC
TRBD2 TRBJ2-3 NA TRBV14 CASSQDEASGGTDTQYF TGTGCCAGCAGCCAAGATGAGGCTAGCGGGGGCACAGATACGCAGTATTTT
TRBD1 TRBJ2-1 NA TRBV18 CASSPDRVQFF TGTGCCAGCTCACCGGACAGGGTTCAGTTCTTC
NA TRBJ2-3 NA TRBV6-4 CASSVGFTDTQYF TGTGCCAGCAGTGTGGGCTTCACAGATACGCAGTATTTT
NA TRBJ2-2 NA TRBV2 CASSGEAGGTGELFF TGTGCCAGCAGTGGGGAGGCAGGGGGCACCGGGGAGCTGTTTTTT
TRBD1 TRBJ2-7 few TRBV19 CASSITGTGGNEQYF TGTGCCAGTAGTATTACCGGGACAGGGGGCAACGAGCAGTACTTC
NA TRBJ2-7 NA TRBV7-8 CASSLAIRSYEQYF TGTGCCAGCAGCTTAGCCATCAGATCCTACGAGCAGTACTTC
NA TRBJ1-1 NA TRBV6-4 CASSDSTHTEAFF TGTGCCAGCAGTGACTCGACCCACACTGAAGCTTTCTTT
NA TRBJ2-5 once TRBV30 CAWRQGPPETQYF TGTGCCTGGAGACAAGGACCCCCTGAGACCCAGTACTTC
TRBD2 TRBJ2-5 NA TRBV4-1 CASSHGGWTTAAGTQYF TGCGCCAGCAGCCACGGGGGGTGGACAACCGCCGCGGGGACCCAGTACTTC
NA TRBJ2-7 NA TRBV30 CAWSATPGAGEQYF TGTGCCTGGAGTGCAACCCCCGGAGCTGGCGAGCAGTACTTC
TRBD1 TRBJ1-1 NA TRBV19 CASSIVGTGAEAFF TGTGCCAGTAGTATAGTGGGGACAGGGGCTGAAGCTTTCTTT
NA TRBJ1-3 NA TRBV6-5 CASKPTSSGNTIYF TGTGCCAGCAAACCTACTAGCTCTGGAAACACCATATATTTT
TRBD2 TRBJ2-5 NA TRBV27 CASSHSGREGRFLETQYF TGTGCCAGCAGTCACTCAGGGCGGGAGGGCCGATTTTTGGAGACCCAGTACTTC
TRBD1 TRBJ1-1 NA TRBV25-1 CASSVDREMGAFF TGTGCCAGCAGTGTCGACAGGGAAATGGGGGCTTTCTTT
TRBD1 TRBJ1-3 NA TRBV12-5 CASGLVLIPRQGPSSGNTIYF TGTGCTAGTGGTTTGGTACTAATCCCTCGACAGGGACCGAGCTCTGGAAACACCATATATTTT
NA TRBJ2-4 NA TRBV16 CASRSLGNIQYF TGTGCCAGCAGAAGTTTAGGAAACATTCAGTACTTC
NA TRBJ2-1 NA TRBV11-2 CASSLERTILDEQFF TGTGCCAGCAGCTTAGAGCGGACTATTCTCGATGAGCAGTTCTTC
NA TRBJ2-7 NA TRBV5-4 CASSFGRDKGYEQYF TGTGCCAGCAGCTTCGGCAGGGATAAGGGATACGAGCAGTACTTC
TRBD1 TRBJ1-1 NA TRBV5-4 CASSLLTGGVMGWAFF TGTGCCAGCAGCTTGTTGACAGGGGGAGTAATGGGTTGGGCTTTCTTT